One and the same sample provided the 29 T cell receptor beta chains below, sequenced in a study of blood T cell repertoires in COVID-19. This table comes from immunoSEQ multiplex PCR, and its TCRdb copy is limited to in-frame clones, with some not included. The sample has more than 150,000 clones, 86% seen once. Input material: peripheral blood. These receptors all stem from a man younger than 30 with acute or convalescent COVID-19.

This clone showed up just a few times. The chain combines TRBV6-1 with TRBJ2-1, with 8 bases identical to TRBD1. In germline, CDR1 is MNHNS, CDR2 SASEGT. The CDR3 covers 15 residues. V trimming: 3 bases; J trimming: 5 bases; junction bases outside the gene matches: 6. The CDR3 sequence is CASSEGTGGHNEQFF. The CDR3 DNA is TGTGCCAGCAGTGAGGGGACAGGCGGTCACAATGAGCAGTTCTTC.

The chain is built from TRBV11-2 and TRBJ1-5; no definite D call. CDR1 is SGHAT and CDR2 is FQNNGV in the germline V gene. The V end lost 0 bases, the J end lost 7 bases, and 13 bases lay between the germline ends. The CDR3 runs 15 residues. Here the CDR3 reads CASSLDSGGLQPQHF. The CDR3 nucleotides read TGTGCCAGCAGCTTAGATTCTGGAGGGCTGCAGCCCCAGCATTTT.

The chain joins TRBV19 to TRBJ1-2, with a weak D call TRBD1 (6 bases). CDR3 length equals 12 residues. Germline V gene lookup returns CDR1 LNHDA and CDR2 SQIVND (reference sequence). V was trimmed by 7 bases and J by 3 bases, leaving 9 bases between them. CDR3 bases: TGTGCCAGTAAGGGGGAGTACTATGGCTACACCTTC. Its protein is CASKGEYYGYTF.

This clone occurred a few times. CDR3 coding DNA: TGTGCCAGCTCACTACGGACTAGCGGGGGGAACACCGGGGAGCTGTTTTTT. Its protein product is CASSLRTSGGNTGELFF. This rearrangement joins TRBV18 to TRBJ2-2; 13 bases agree with TRBD2. Trimming at V came to 4 bases and at J to 1 base, leaving 3 bases not matched to a gene. CDR1 KGHSH and CDR2 LQKENI come from the germline V gene. The CDR3 sequence is 17 residues long. Full variable domain (missing parts from reference TRBV18 and TRBJ2-2): NAGVMQNPRHLVRRRGQEARLRCSPMKGHSHVYWYRQLPEEGLKFMVYLQKENIIDESGMPKERFSAEFPKEGPSILRIQQVVRGDSAAYFCASSLRTSGGNTGELFFGEGSRLTVL.

The table lists this clone with a count of one. The chain links TRBV2 to TRBJ1-5, with 7 positions matching TRBD1. CDR1 is SNHLY, CDR2 FYNNEI, per germline. This CDR3 comprises 16 residues. J was trimmed by 2 bases and V by 6 bases; bases with no gene match: 10. The CDR3 sequence: CASSEGAGSGNQPQHF. CDR3 DNA: TGTGCCAGCAGCGAGGGGGCAGGGAGTGGCAATCAGCCCCAGCATTTT. The full variable domain, rest sourced from reference TRBV2 and TRBJ1-5, is EPEVTQTPSHQVTQMGQEVILRCVPISNHLYFYWYRQILGQKVEFLVSFYNNEISEKSEIFDDQFSVERPDGSNFTLKIRSTKLEDSAMYFCASSEGAGSGNQPQHFGDGTRLSIL.

The chain couples TRBV5-1 to TRBJ2-1, with 7 nucleotides matching TRBD2. The CDR3 extends over 18 amino acids. From germline, CDR1 is SGHRS and CDR2 YFSETQ. With V trimmed by 4 bases and J by 0 bases, 13 bases remained unmatched. CDR3 in amino acids: CASSPKTSAWSSYNEQFF. The DNA of the CDR3 is TGCGCCAGCAGCCCTAAAACTAGCGCCTGGAGCTCCTACAATGAGCAGTTCTTC.

This clone was detected a few times. This chain links TRBV7-2 with TRBJ1-6; 8 bases are shared with TRBD1. With 4 bases clipped from V and 7 bases from J, the junction kept 9 bases outside the gene matches. Germline V gene lookup returns CDR1 SGHTA and CDR2 FQGNSA. The CDR3 sequence is 16 residues long. CDR3 amino acids: CASSSRTGRRNSPLHF. CDR3 DNA sequence: TGTGCCAGCAGCTCCAGGACAGGGAGGAGGAATTCACCCCTCCACTTT.

The chain has TRBV6-5 and TRBJ1-5; tentatively, D is TRBD1 (5 bases). Germline-derived CDR1 and CDR2 are MNHEY and SVGAGI. V was clipped by 7 bases and J by 4 bases, with 17 bases between them. CDR3 length equals 15 residues. The CDR3: CASTRQTQGNQPQHF. The CDR3 DNA reads TGTGCCAGCACCCGACAGACTCAAGGGAATCAGCCCCAGCATTTT.

The gene calls are TRBV6-6 and TRBJ2-2, with D possibly TRBD2 on 6 matching bases. Trimming shortened V by 6 bases and J by 0 bases, and 8 bases separated the two germline ends. Germline V gene lookup returns CDR1 MNHNY and CDR2 SVGAGI (reference sequence). CDR3 length equals 14 residues. The CDR3 spells CASRDYSNTGELFF. CDR3 DNA sequence: TGTGCCAGCAGGGACTACTCGAACACCGGGGAGCTGTTTTTT.

J is TRBJ2-2 and V is TRBV5-8, with D unclear. Trimming stripped 3 bases from V and 4 bases from J, with 19 bases between. Per the germline V gene, CDR1 is SGHTS and CDR2 is YDEGEE. CDR3 length: 17 residues. CDR3 protein: CASSSMWSPQVTGELFF. The CDR3 DNA reads as TGTGCCAGCAGCTCCATGTGGTCCCCTCAGGTCACCGGGGAGCTGTTTTTT. Using reference TRBV5-8 and TRBJ2-2 for the parts outside the CDR3, the full variable domain is EAGVTQSPTHLIKTRGQQATLRCSPISGHTSVYWYQQALGLGLQFLLWYDEGEERNRGNFPPRFSGRQFPNYSSELNVNALELEDSALYLCASSSMWSPQVTGELFFGEGSRLTVL.

V usage is TRBV7-9 and J usage is TRBJ2-7; the match to TRBD2 covers 8 bases. CDR3 size: 13 residues. V was clipped by 2 bases and J by 4 bases; unmatched bases: 1. From germline, CDR1 is SEHNR and CDR2 FQNEAQ (reference sequence). The CDR3 region is CASSLSGSYEQYF. CDR3 coding DNA: TGTGCCAGCAGCTTAAGCGGGAGTTACGAGCAGTACTTC.

This chain uses TRBV29-1 with TRBJ1-2; D ambiguous. This CDR3 contains 14 residues. Looked up from germline, CDR1 is SQVTM and CDR2 is ANQGSEA. V was clipped by 5 bases and J by 4 bases, with 17 bases between them. The CDR3 region has the DNA TGCAGCGTTATGCCGGACGGACTCTCCTATGGCTACACCTTC. Translated, it gives CSVMPDGLSYGYTF.

The chain links TRBV30 to TRBJ2-7, with D possibly being TRBD2 (5 bases). The CDR3 is made up of 12 amino acids. The germline CDR1 and CDR2 sequences are GTSNPN and SVGIG (reference sequence). V was clipped by 5 bases and J by 2 bases, with 10 bases between them. CDR3 residues: CAWGRLTYEQYF. As DNA, the CDR3 is TGTGCCTGGGGGAGATTAACCTACGAGCAGTACTTC.

This chain connects TRBV11-2 to TRBJ1-2; 8 nucleotides match TRBD1. This CDR3 is built from 16 residues. Losses at the gene ends were 5 bases for V and 1 base for J; bases not matched to a gene: 9. Germline V CDR1 and CDR2: SGHAT, FQNNGV. The CDR3 nucleotides read TGTGCCAGCAGCGCGACAGGGGTATGGGGTAACTATGGCTACACCTTC. It is translated as CASSATGVWGNYGYTF.

This chain joins TRBV30 and TRBJ1-2; 7 bases align to TRBD1. The CDR3 is 12 amino acids. Germline loops: CDR1 GTSNPN, CDR2 SVGIG (reference sequence). Trimming took 4 bases from V and 2 from J; bases not matched to a gene: 1. CDR3 residues: CAWMDRNYGYTF. The CDR3 DNA is TGTGCCTGGATGGACAGGAACTATGGCTACACCTTC. Full variable domain (remainder filled in from reference TRBV30 and TRBJ1-2): SQTIHQWPATLVQPVGSPLSLECTVEGTSNPNLYWYRQAAGRGLQLLFYSVGIGQISSEVPQNLSASRPQDRQFILSSKKLLLSDSGFYLCAWMDRNYGYTFGSGTRLTVV.

The chain employs TRBV12-5 and TRBJ2-2; 8 nucleotides align to TRBD1. The CDR3 consists of 18 residues. Trimming removed 1 base from V and 9 bases from J; junction bases left unmatched: 16. The germline gives CDR1 LGHNT, CDR2 FRNRAP. The CDR3 DNA is TGTGCTAGTGGTTTGGGCTCAATGAGCAGGGGGCCCTCTTGGGAGCTGTTTTTT. Translated: CASGLGSMSRGPSWELFF.

The J gene is TRBJ1-2, the V gene TRBV9, with 7 nucleotides matching TRBD1. In germline, CDR1 is SGDLS, CDR2 YYNGEE. V gave up 3 bases and J gave up 6 bases; unmatched junction bases: 11. The CDR3 consists of 15 residues. The CDR3 DNA is TGTGCCAGCAGCGCCGAACCGACAGGGCTGGATGGCTACACCTTC. Translated: CASSAEPTGLDGYTF.

The chain uses TRBV19 and TRBJ1-4; 7 nucleotides match TRBD1. The CDR3 is 14 amino acids. Germline CDR1 is LNHDA and CDR2 is SQIVND (reference sequence). The J segment lost 7 bases and the V segment lost 5 bases, leaving 7 bases of the junction unmatched. CDR3 DNA: TGTGCCAGTAGTCAGGACAGGTTCCGTGAAAAACTGTTTTTT. Amino acids: CASSQDRFREKLFF.

V and J are TRBV5-1 and TRBJ1-1, with D possibly matching TRBD1 (5 bases). CDR1 is SGHRS and CDR2 is YFSETQ in the germline V gene. Trimming cost V 4 bases and J 1 base, with 17 bases left between them. The CDR3 extends over 16 amino acids. The CDR3 coding sequence is TGCGCCAGCAGCAAGGGTGGCAGGGTCGAGAACACTGAAGCTTTCTTT. Translated: CASSKGGRVENTEAFF.

The CDR3 sequence is CSVRDRGNQPQHF. The CDR3 DNA reads TGCAGCGTTCGCGACAGGGGCAATCAGCCCCAGCATTTT. The rearrangement links TRBV29-1 to TRBJ1-5, with 7 bases matching TRBD1. The length of the CDR3 is 13 residues. Germline-derived CDR1 and CDR2 are SQVTM and ANQGSEA. Losses at the gene ends were 5 bases for V and 2 bases for J; bases not matched to a gene: 3.

This chain connects TRBV7-8 to TRBJ2-2; 8 bases match TRBD2. V was pared by 5 bases and J by 5 bases, with 10 bases of the junction left unmatched. The CDR3 sequence is 16 residues long. The V gene's germline CDR1 is SGHVS and CDR2 FQNEAQ. The CDR3 loop reads CASSPVRRGVTGELFF. CDR3 bases: TGTGCCAGCAGCCCCGTAAGGCGGGGGGTTACCGGGGAGCTGTTTTTT.

The V call is TRBV7-3, the J call TRBJ2-3, with D maybe TRBD2 (6 bases). With 5 bases removed from V and 1 base from J, the gap between germline ends came to 10 bases. CDR3 length: 14 residues. Germline CDR1 is SGHTA and CDR2 is FQGTGA. The CDR3 is CASSTGLGTDTQYF. The CDR3 DNA is TGTGCCAGCAGCACGGGACTGGGCACAGATACGCAGTATTTT.

The chain uses TRBV9 and TRBJ2-3, with 7 bases aligning to TRBD1. CDR3 length: 16 residues. Germline values: CDR1 SGDLS, CDR2 YYNGEE. V lost 5 bases to trimming and J lost 2 bases; unmatched junction nucleotides: 11. The CDR3 nucleotides read TGTGCCAGCAGTACACAGGGGACAGATTTCACAGATACGCAGTATTTT. It yields the protein CASSTQGTDFTDTQYF.

This chain links TRBV24-1 with TRBJ2-5; maybe TRBD1 (6 bases). This CDR3 contains 15 residues. The germline V and J ends were trimmed by 7 bases and 5 bases, with 19 bases remaining between them. From germline, CDR1 is KGHDR and CDR2 SFDVKD. The CDR3 DNA reads TGTGCCACCAGCGCCGGGGTAGGGGGTGGTGAGACCCAGTACTTC. Translated: CATSAGVGGGETQYF.

V and J are TRBV7-3 and TRBJ2-2; 9 bases fit TRBD1. Germline V gives CDR1 SGHTA, CDR2 FQGTGA. The V segment lost 5 bases and the J segment 4 bases; nucleotides outside the gene matches: 5. CDR3 length: 15 amino acids. CDR3 residues: CASSLQGARTGELFF. CDR3 coding DNA: TGTGCCAGCAGCCTACAGGGGGCGCGCACCGGGGAGCTGTTTTTT.

The chain links TRBV9 to TRBJ1-5; perhaps TRBD1 as D (6 bases). The V gene lost 1 base and the J gene lost 2 bases, with 7 bases spanning the gap. The CDR3 has 14 amino acids. Germline CDR1 reads SGDLS; CDR2 reads YYNGEE. The CDR3 reads CASSVSGGNQPQHF. The CDR3 DNA follows: TGTGCCAGCAGCGTATCAGGGGGCAATCAGCCCCAGCATTTT.

V usage is TRBV11-2 and J usage is TRBJ2-2, with a possible D match to TRBD1 (6 bases). V was clipped by 5 bases and J by 0 bases, with 19 bases between them. CDR3 length equals 18 residues. CDR1 and CDR2 (germline): SGHAT, FQNNGV. As DNA, the CDR3 is TGTGCCAGCAGCCCCCGACCCGGTGGGACAACGAACACCGGGGAGCTGTTTTTT. Translated, it gives CASSPRPGGTTNTGELFF.

This rearrangement joins TRBV5-6 to TRBJ1-2; 7 nucleotides agree with TRBD1. The germline V gene has CDR1 SGHDT and CDR2 YYEEEE. The CDR3 covers 14 residues. The J segment lost 4 bases and the V segment lost 0 bases, leaving 3 bases of the junction unmatched. The CDR3 here is CASSLETGRYGYTF. The CDR3 DNA reads TGTGCCAGCAGCTTGGAGACAGGGCGCTATGGCTACACCTTC.

In DNA form, the CDR3 reads TGTGCCAGCAGTGAATTCAGGGATAATGAAAAACTGTTTTTT. Its translation: CASSEFRDNEKLFF. The gene calls are TRBV25-1 and TRBJ1-4, with D possibly being TRBD1 (5 bases). Per germline, CDR1 MGHDK and CDR2 SYGVNS. There are 14 residues in the CDR3. The V and J ends lost 1 base and 4 bases respectively, with 7 bases between them.